This record concerns one T cell receptor beta chain sequence. Its cognate antigen is unknown. Trimming cost V 4 bases and J 2 bases; bases outside gene matches: 7. The CDR3 has 16 residues. The data are from a study of T-cell reconstitution after alpha-beta-depleted transplantation in children. Study-wide points: For some patients, TCRbeta diversity was high at day 60 because of recipient T cells and thymic progenitors that survived. Newly produced T cells mostly provided counts and TCRbeta diversity after one year, as hyperexpanded clones declined. At around two months after transplant, the alpha-beta T cells were reportedly derived from several hundred expanded clones that came from non-depleted graft cells.

Preparing the TCRbeta library involved the use of unique molecular identifiers. From the PCR reads, TCRdb called clonotypes with MiXCR, one entry per CDR3 protein. The table lists about 130,000 distinct CDR3 sequences, around 9.8% of them singletons. Specimen: PBMCs, mostly from graft donor cells, collected 180 days after TCRalphabeta/CD19-depleted stem cell transplant. The TCR was taken from a girl under three years old who had a stem cell transplant for combined immunodeficiency, so the T cells may come from the graft donor. The rearrangement uses TRBV12-3 or TRBV12-4 and TRBJ2-1; 8 nucleotides align to TRBD2. CDR3 sequence: CASSSPSGRPYNEQFF. The CDR3 DNA follows: TGTGCCAGCAGTTCCCCTAGCGGGCGACCCTACAATGAGCAGTTCTTC.